Below are 9 T cell receptor beta chains sequenced from a single sample in a study of cytomegalovirus exposure and HLA in healthy donors. The PCR made use of 60 Vbeta and 13 Jbeta primers. TCRdb's table, derived via immunoSEQ multiplex PCR, lists solely in-frame clones and lacks some. The table records 100,000 to 150,000 clones, 60% to 80% of them present only once. The sequenced sample was PBMCs. These receptors all come from a man aged 45-65 years in good health and CMV-seropositive.

This clone was seen more than once but under ten times. The gene calls are TRBV13 and TRBJ1-1; D is unclear. The CDR3 totals 12 residues. Germline CDR1 is PRHDT and CDR2 is FYEKMQ (reference sequence). The germline V and J ends were trimmed by 5 bases and 7 bases, with 11 bases remaining between them. This CDR3 reads CASSPGGGEAFF. The CDR3 region has the DNA TGTGCCAGCAGCCCCGGCGGAGGTGAAGCTTTCTTT.

The chain joins TRBV7-2 to TRBJ1-2; 8 nucleotides line up with TRBD1. Germline V gives CDR1 SGHTA, CDR2 FQGNSA. Losses at the gene ends were 4 bases for V and 4 bases for J; bases not matched to a gene: 11. The CDR3 totals 16 residues. The CDR3: CASSSLDRGSRYGYTF. The DNA for the CDR3 is TGTGCCAGCAGCTCGTTAGACAGGGGTAGCCGCTATGGCTACACCTTC.

The chain carries TRBV11-2 and TRBJ2-6; 8 nucleotides align to TRBD1. Germline CDR1 and CDR2: SGHAT and FQNNGV. V was clipped by 5 bases and J by 6 bases; unmatched bases: 9. The CDR3 runs to 16 residues. CDR3 nucleotide sequence: TGTGCCAGCAGCGCTCTTCTACAGGGGGAGGCCAACGTCCTGACTTTC. Translated: CASSALLQGEANVLTF.

The chain is built from TRBV5-1 and TRBJ1-1; 7 bases line up with TRBD1. Germline V gives CDR1 SGHRS, CDR2 YFSETQ. The CDR3 covers 13 residues. J lost 5 bases, V lost 5 bases, and 6 bases had no gene match. The CDR3, as DNA: TGCGCCAGCAGTGAGCAGGGGGTAACTGAAGCTTTCTTT. Translated, it gives CASSEQGVTEAFF.

The V and J genes are TRBV9 and TRBJ2-3, with D uncertain. This CDR3 comprises 14 residues. CDR1 SGDLS and CDR2 YYNGEE come from the germline V gene. V was cut by 0 bases and J by 2 bases, with 7 bases left in between. In nucleotides, the CDR3 is TGTGCCAGCAGCGTAGTAACCTACACAGATACGCAGTATTTT. Protein sequence: CASSVVTYTDTQYF.

This clone was counted a few times. The chain employs TRBV2 and TRBJ1-3, with 10 bases aligning to TRBD1. Germline CDR1 reads SNHLY; CDR2 reads FYNNEI. V was pared by 7 bases and J by 0 bases, with 6 bases of the junction left unmatched. CDR3 length: 16 amino acids. CDR3 region: CASNRQGASSGNTIYF. Here the CDR3 DNA reads TGTGCCAGCAATAGACAGGGGGCCAGCTCTGGAAACACCATATATTTT.

V gene TRBV7-8 combines with J gene TRBJ1-1, with D possibly matching TRBD1 (5 bases). The CDR3 loop spans 17 amino acids. Germline V gene sequence: CDR1 SGHVS, CDR2 FQNEAQ. V was clipped by 1 base and J by 2 bases, with 17 bases between them. In DNA, the CDR3 is TGTGCCAGCAGCTTAGGGGCTGGGGCCAGTCGTAACACTGAAGCTTTCTTT. Encoded protein: CASSLGAGASRNTEAFF.

This chain connects TRBV5-1 to TRBJ2-6, with D maybe TRBD2 (6 bases). Trimming stripped 10 bases from V and 3 bases from J, with 20 bases between. This CDR3 spans 16 amino acids. CDR1 and CDR2 from the germline V gene are SGHRS and YFSETQ. CDR3 nucleotide sequence: TGCGCCTCCGTCCTAGGGACTGCCAGTGGGGCCAACGTCCTGACTTTC. It yields the protein CASVLGTASGANVLTF.

The chain couples TRBV4-3 to TRBJ2-3; TRBD2 agrees at 16 bases. The trim removed 0 bases at V and 2 bases at J, leaving 2 bases unmatched. The CDR3 spans 18 residues. Germline CDR1 and CDR2: LGHNA and YSLEER. The CDR3 spells CASSQEGLAGGPTDTQYF. The CDR3 bases are TGCGCCAGCAGCCAAGAGGGACTAGCGGGAGGGCCCACAGATACGCAGTATTTT.